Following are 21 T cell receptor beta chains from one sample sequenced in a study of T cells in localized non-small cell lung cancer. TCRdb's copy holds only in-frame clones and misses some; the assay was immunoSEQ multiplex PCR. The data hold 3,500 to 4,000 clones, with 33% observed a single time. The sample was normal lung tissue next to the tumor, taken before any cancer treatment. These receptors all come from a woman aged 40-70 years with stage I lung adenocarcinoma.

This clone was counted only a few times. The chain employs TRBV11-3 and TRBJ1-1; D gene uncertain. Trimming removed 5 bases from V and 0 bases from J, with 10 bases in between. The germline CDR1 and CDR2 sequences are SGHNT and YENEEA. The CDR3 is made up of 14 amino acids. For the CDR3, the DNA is TGTGCCAGCAGCGCCCAAGGAATGAACACTGAAGCTTTCTTT. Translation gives CASSAQGMNTEAFF.

The CDR3 region is CASGKRDVYEQYF. The CDR3 DNA sequence: TGTGCCAGCGGGAAACGGGATGTCTACGAGCAGTACTTC. The rearrangement links TRBV6-8 to TRBJ2-7; possibly TRBD2 for D (5 bases). V was pared by 8 bases and J by 3 bases, with 14 bases between. Germline CDR1 is MNHGY and CDR2 is SAAAGT. CDR3 length: 13 amino acids.

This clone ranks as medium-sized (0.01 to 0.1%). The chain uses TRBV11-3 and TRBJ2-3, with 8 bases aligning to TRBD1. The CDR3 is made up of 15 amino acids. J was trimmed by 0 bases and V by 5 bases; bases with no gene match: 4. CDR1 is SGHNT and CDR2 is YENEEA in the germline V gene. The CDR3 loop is CASSTGGQSTDTQYF. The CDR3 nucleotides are TGTGCCAGCAGCACAGGGGGACAGAGCACAGATACGCAGTATTTT.

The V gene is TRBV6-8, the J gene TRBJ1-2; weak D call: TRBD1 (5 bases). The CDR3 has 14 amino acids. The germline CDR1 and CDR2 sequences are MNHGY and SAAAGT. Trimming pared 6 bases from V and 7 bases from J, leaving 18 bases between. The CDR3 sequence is CASSRTVGLPGYTF. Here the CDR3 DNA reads TGTGCCAGCAGCCGAACTGTGGGGCTTCCTGGCTACACCTTC.

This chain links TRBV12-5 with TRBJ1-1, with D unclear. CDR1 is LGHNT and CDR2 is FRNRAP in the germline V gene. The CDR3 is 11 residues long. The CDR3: CASQLGTEAFF. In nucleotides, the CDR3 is TGTGCCAGCCAGCTGGGCACTGAAGCTTTCTTT.

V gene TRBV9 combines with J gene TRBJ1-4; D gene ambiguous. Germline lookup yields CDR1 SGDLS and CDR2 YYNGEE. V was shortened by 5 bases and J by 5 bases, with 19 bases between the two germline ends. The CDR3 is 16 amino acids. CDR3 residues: CASSQSNGGGNEKLFF. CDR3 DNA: TGTGCCAGCAGTCAGAGTAACGGCGGAGGGAATGAAAAACTGTTTTTT.

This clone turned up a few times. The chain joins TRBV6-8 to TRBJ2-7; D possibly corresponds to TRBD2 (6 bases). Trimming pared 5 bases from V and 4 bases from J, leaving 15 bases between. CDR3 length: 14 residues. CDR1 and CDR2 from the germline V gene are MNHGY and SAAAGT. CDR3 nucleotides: TGTGCCAGCAGTACGGGACTTAAATATTACGAGCAGTACTTC. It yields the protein CASSTGLKYYEQYF.

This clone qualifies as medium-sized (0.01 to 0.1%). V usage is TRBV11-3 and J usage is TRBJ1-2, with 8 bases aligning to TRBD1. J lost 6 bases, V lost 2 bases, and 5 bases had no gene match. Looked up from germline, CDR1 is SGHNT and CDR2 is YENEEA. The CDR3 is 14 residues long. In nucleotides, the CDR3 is TGTGCCAGCAGCTTAAACCAGGGGGCAGATGGCTACACCTTC. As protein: CASSLNQGADGYTF. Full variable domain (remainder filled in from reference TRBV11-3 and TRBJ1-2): EAGVVQSPRYKIIEKKQPVAFWCNPISGHNTLYWYLQNLGQGPELLIRYENEEAVDDSQLPKDRFSAERLKGVDSTLKIQPAELGDSAVYLCASSLNQGADGYTFGSGTRLTVV.

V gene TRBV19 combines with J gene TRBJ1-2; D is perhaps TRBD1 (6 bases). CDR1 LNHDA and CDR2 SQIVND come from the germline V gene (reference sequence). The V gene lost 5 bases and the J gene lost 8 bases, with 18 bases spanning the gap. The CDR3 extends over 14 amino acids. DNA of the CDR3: TGTGCCAGTAGTTTGCGCCGGGACATTGGAGGCTACACCTTC. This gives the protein CASSLRRDIGGYTF.

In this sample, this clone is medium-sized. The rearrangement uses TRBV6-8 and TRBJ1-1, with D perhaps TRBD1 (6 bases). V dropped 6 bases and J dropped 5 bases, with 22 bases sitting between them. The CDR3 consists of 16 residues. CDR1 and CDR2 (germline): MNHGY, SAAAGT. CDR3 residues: CASRSGGGHPGTEAFF. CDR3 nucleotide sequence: TGTGCCAGCAGGTCCGGAGGGGGACACCCAGGGACTGAAGCTTTCTTT.

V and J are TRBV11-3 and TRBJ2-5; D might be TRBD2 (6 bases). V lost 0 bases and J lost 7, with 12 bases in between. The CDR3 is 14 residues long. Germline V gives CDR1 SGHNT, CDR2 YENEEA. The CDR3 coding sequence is TGTGCCAGCAGCTTAGACGGGGGTCTGGGGACCCAGTACTTC. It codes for CASSLDGGLGTQYF.

CDR3 DNA sequence: TGTGCCAGCAGAGTTACAGGGATCACTGAAGCTTTCTTT. Translated: CASRVTGITEAFF. The V gene is TRBV28, the J gene TRBJ1-1; possible D gene TRBD1, 6 bases. The CDR3 loop spans 13 amino acids. The V gene's germline CDR1 is MDHEN and CDR2 SYDVKM. V was clipped by 6 bases and J by 4 bases, with 12 bases between them.

CDR3 loop: CASSHTSGYSYEQYF. The CDR3 bases are TGCGCCAGCAGCCACACTAGCGGGTACAGCTACGAGCAGTACTTC. The chain combines TRBV5-1 with TRBJ2-7, with 9 bases matching TRBD2. The CDR3 spans 15 residues. V lost 4 bases, J lost 3 bases, and 8 bases stayed unmatched. CDR1 is SGHRS and CDR2 is YFSETQ in the germline V gene.

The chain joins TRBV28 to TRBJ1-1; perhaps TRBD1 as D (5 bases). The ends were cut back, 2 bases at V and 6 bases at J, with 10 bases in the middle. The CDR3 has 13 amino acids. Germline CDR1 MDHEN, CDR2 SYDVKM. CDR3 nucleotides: TGTGCCAGCAGTTTAATGGGGGGTGCTGAAGCTTTCTTT. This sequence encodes CASSLMGGAEAFF.

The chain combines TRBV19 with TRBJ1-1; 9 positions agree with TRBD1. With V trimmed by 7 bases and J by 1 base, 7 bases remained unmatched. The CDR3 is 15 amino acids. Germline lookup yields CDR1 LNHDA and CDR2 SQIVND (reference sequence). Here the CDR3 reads CASTGQGAPNTEAFF. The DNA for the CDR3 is TGTGCCAGTACGGGACAGGGCGCACCGAACACTGAAGCTTTCTTT.

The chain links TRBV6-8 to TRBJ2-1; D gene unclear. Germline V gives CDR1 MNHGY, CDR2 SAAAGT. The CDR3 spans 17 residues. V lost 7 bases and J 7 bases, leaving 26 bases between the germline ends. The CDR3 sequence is CASTDVRGSVGGNEQFF. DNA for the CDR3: TGTGCCAGCACCGATGTACGCGGTTCGGTGGGTGGGAATGAGCAGTTCTTC.

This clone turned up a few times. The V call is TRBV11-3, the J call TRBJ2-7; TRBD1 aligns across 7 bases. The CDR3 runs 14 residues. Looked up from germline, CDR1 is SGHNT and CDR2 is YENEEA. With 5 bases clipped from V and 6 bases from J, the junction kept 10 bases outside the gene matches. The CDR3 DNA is TGTGCCAGCAGCACCCGGACAGGCCTCCGCGAGCAGTACTTC. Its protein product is CASSTRTGLREQYF.

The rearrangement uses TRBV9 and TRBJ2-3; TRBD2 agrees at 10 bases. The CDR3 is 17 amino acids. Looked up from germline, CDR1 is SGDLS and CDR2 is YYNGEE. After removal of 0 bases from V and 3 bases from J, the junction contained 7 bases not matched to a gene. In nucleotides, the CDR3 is TGTGCCAGCAGCGTAGGAGGGAGCGGGGGGGCGACAGATACGCAGTATTTT. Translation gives CASSVGGSGGATDTQYF.

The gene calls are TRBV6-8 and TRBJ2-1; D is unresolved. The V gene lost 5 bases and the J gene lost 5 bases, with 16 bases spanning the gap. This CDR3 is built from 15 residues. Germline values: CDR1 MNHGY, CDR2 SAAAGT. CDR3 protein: CASSDGSEPNNEQFF. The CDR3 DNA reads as TGTGCCAGCAGTGACGGTTCAGAGCCGAACAATGAGCAGTTCTTC.

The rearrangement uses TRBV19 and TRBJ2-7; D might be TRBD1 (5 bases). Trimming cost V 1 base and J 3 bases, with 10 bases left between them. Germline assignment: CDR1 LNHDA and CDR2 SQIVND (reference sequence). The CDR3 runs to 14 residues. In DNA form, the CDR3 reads TGTGCCAGTAGTATAGGAGGTCAGGGCTACGAGCAGTACTTC. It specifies CASSIGGQGYEQYF. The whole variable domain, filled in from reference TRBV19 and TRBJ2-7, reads DGGITQSPKYLFRKEGQNVTLSCEQNLNHDAMYWYRQDPGQGLRLIYYSQIVNDFQKGDIAEGYSVSREKKESFPLTVTSAQKNPTAFYLCASSIGGQGYEQYFGPGTRLTVT.

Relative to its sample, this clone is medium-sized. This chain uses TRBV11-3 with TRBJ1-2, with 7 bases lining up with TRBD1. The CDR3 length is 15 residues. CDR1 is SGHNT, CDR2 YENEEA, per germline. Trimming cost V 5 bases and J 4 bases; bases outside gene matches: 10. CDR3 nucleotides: TGTGCCAGCAGCGCACCACAGGGGCCGATCTATGGCTACACCTTC. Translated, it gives CASSAPQGPIYGYTF.